This TCR beta chain was sequenced in a study of control samples from healthy donors and cancer patients (dated by TCRdb to the early 2020s). Library method: the immunoSEQ multiplex PCR assay. TCRdb obtained this table from immuneACCESS and retained in-frame rearrangements with V and J assigned. These tables miss some clones; where compared with another copy, unresolved V genes account for less than half of the shortfall, and the remainder is unexplained. This sample lists 75,000 to 90,000 clones; about 84% were detected once. Clones ranked in the top ten supply around 2.1% of the sample. V was cut back by 3 bases and J by 4 bases, leaving a gap of 14 bases between them. According to the germline V gene, CDR1 reads SGHTA and CDR2 reads FQGTGA. Measured from the cysteine to the phenylalanine, the CDR3 is 15 residues long. Of all the DNA, just the CDR3 is kept, 45 bases in frame from base 1. As for this clone: The target of this receptor is not known. No per-base quality is available; no much larger clone lies one base away.

The clonotype originates from a woman between 35 and 50 years old in good health. Material: blood. This receptor chain uses TRBV7-3 and TRBJ2-3; a confident D gene designation cannot be given. DNA sequence: TGTGCCAGCAGCTTGGGTTTAAGTTCGCCAGATACGCAGTATTTT. This is translated as CASSLGLSSPDTQYF.